This paragraph reports one TCR beta chain. The sample is drawn from a study of T cells after yellow fever vaccination. Study in general: SMART-Seq v4 Ultra Low Input served to prepare low-cell-number fractions.

Germline V gene data show CDR1 as MNHNY and CDR2 as SVGAGI (reference sequence). The germline V and J ends were trimmed by 6 bases and 6 bases, with 9 bases remaining between them. This CDR3 region has 11 residues. It was through 5'RACE template switching that TCR cDNA was made, with a universal primer site and UMIs added. MiXCR, applied by TCRdb to the 5' RACE reads, yields one record per CDR3 protein. The sample shows about 210,000 distinct CDR3 sequences, approximately 6.8% of them seen only once. The gene calls are TRBV6-6 and TRBJ2-7; no reliable D call. This clonotype originated in a man aged 25-45 years who received the YFV17D yellow fever vaccine. Sequencing used CD4+ T cells sorted from PBMCs, obtained on the day of the yellow fever booster vaccination. DNA of the CDR3: TGTGCCAGCAGCCCAGCTTGCGAGCAGTACTTC. Protein sequence: CASSPACEQYF.